This is a list of T cell receptor beta chains from one sample in a study of T cells expressing NK-cell markers. TCRdb reworked the 5' RACE reads into one entry per CDR3 protein, no DNA. This repertoire includes a few hundred thousand distinct CDR3 sequences. Sequenced: blood T cells: a sorted CD56 or NKG2C T cell subset, CD4+ or CD8+ T cells, or bulk PBMC T cells (not recorded which). The receptors derive from a man aged 18-30 years in good health. Each CDR3 is given with its conserved first and last residue.

v_gene: TRBV14
j_gene: TRBJ2-1
CDR3aa: CASSQDFTIYNEQFF

v_gene: TRBV25-1
j_gene: TRBJ1-6
CDR3aa: CASRTGTSGLLHF

v_gene: TRBV7-2
j_gene: TRBJ1-6
CDR3aa: CASSLSQGVNSPLHF

v_gene: TRBV4-3
j_gene: TRBJ2-1
CDR3aa: CASSQVRLSNEQFF

v_gene: TRBV2
j_gene: TRBJ2-4
CDR3aa: CASKLGLAKNIQYF

v_gene: TRBV4-2
j_gene: TRBJ2-1
CDR3aa: CASSQDWFSLAHNEQFF

v_gene: TRBV4-3
j_gene: TRBJ1-5
CDR3aa: CASSQDAANQPQHF

v_gene: TRBV5-6
j_gene: TRBJ2-3
CDR3aa: CASSARPGLAHSDTQYF

v_gene: TRBV15
j_gene: TRBJ2-1
CDR3aa: CATSRNNNEQFF

v_gene: TRBV7-2
j_gene: TRBJ2-3
CDR3aa: CASSPGTGASTDTQYF

v_gene: TRBV9
j_gene: TRBJ2-1
CDR3aa: CASSAASNPEGEQFF

v_gene: TRBV6-5
j_gene: TRBJ1-1
CDR3aa: CASSYSQGQAPRGTEAFF

v_gene: TRBV7-3
j_gene: TRBJ2-5
CDR3aa: CASSPGTGGYQETQYF

v_gene: TRBV12-3/TRBV12-4
j_gene: TRBJ2-1
CDR3aa: CASRRQVYRPNEQFF

v_gene: TRBV5-1
j_gene: TRBJ2-7
CDR3aa: CASSSDREGGEQYF

v_gene: TRBV20-1
j_gene: TRBJ2-2
CDR3aa: CSARAPPGLAGTGELFF

v_gene: TRBV12-3/TRBV12-4
j_gene: TRBJ2-5
CDR3aa: CASRRRVDETQYF

v_gene: TRBV2
j_gene: TRBJ2-5
CDR3aa: CASSVLSWTSPLQETQYF

v_gene: TRBV12-3/TRBV12-4
j_gene: TRBJ2-7
CDR3aa: CASSLVGWGEQYF

v_gene: TRBV7-9
j_gene: TRBJ1-1
CDR3aa: CASTKLQSDTEAFF

v_gene: TRBV20-1
j_gene: TRBJ2-1
CDR3aa: CSAPSGGGEQFF

v_gene: TRBV25-1
j_gene: TRBJ2-1
CDR3aa: CASSGAMSAGTYNEQFF